This T cell receptor beta chain was sequenced in a study of OX40 agonist ivuxolimab in advanced cancers. A note on the overall study: Ivuxolimab was an agonistic, fully human IgG2 monoclonal antibody directed against OX40 (CD134), a costimulatory receptor. Intravenous ivuxolimab was administered to patients every 2 weeks at six dose levels: 0.01, 0.1, 0.3, 1.5, 3 and 10 mg/kg. Of the roughly 52 dose-escalation patients, hepatocellular carcinoma was present in about 20, melanoma in about 15, renal cell carcinoma in 9 and head and neck cancer in 9. A male proportion of 82.7% and a mean age of approximately 62 years, ranging from about 23 to 90, were recorded for the dose-escalation cohort. Patients were allowed to have had prior anti-PD-1, anti-PD-L1 or anti-CTLA-4 therapy, and approximately 40% of the dose-escalation patients had been treated with checkpoint inhibitors. Partial responses were achieved by three dose-escalation patients, of whom one had hepatocellular carcinoma and two had cutaneous melanoma. Peripheral TCRbeta sequencing was intended to test whether TCR sequence diversity was altered and clonal T-cell expansion was caused by ivuxolimab. The paper describes the monotherapy dose-escalation part (N ≈ 51 patients) of the phase I trial of ivuxolimab. Points the paper makes about the study in general: After ivuxolimab, expanded clones were on average more numerous among CD8+ T cells than among CD4+ T cells. At doses from 0.1 to 3.0 mg/kg, clonal expansion was seen in both CD4+ and CD8+ blood T cells between baseline and week 6. In the 0.1-3.0 mg/kg groups, partial responders had among the lowest normalized peripheral clonal expansion, particularly in CD8+ T cells. The antigen specificity of the peripheral T cells that underwent clonal expansion was not determined. Low levels of normalized T-cell clonal expansion were also seen in some patients who did not respond.

For sequencing of the TCRbeta CDR3 region, genomic DNA was extracted from the sorted cells. The immunoSEQ Assay was used for sequencing of TCRbeta CDR3 regions. Here the immuneACCESS table is served through TCRdb, limited to in-frame sequences with V and J called. Missing clones are a known gap in these copies; in checked studies unresolved V genes cover under half, and the rest lacks a known reason. The sample table holds 45,000 to 55,000 clones, of which roughly 79% were seen once. The ten largest clones represent 5.5% to 7% of the sample. About this clone: It has no known antigen specificity. No much larger clone exists at a distance of one base, and base qualities are not known.

The trial excluded patients who had a history of autoimmune disease or who were on systemic immunosuppression. Peripheral blood for TCR sequencing was collected from all dose cohorts at baseline, on cycle 4 day 1, and on cycle 7 day 1. The samples were drawn from a first-in-human, open-label, multicenter phase I dose-escalation trial of ivuxolimab. Adults with locally advanced or metastatic melanoma, renal cell, hepatocellular, or head and neck squamous cell carcinoma were enrolled in the trial. CD4+ and CD8+ T cells were sorted separately from peripheral blood before TCR sequencing. V is trimmed back by 4 bases and J by 7 bases, and the junction contains 5 bases that no gene match accounts for. Taken from cysteine to phenylalanine, the CDR3 has 14 residues. The kept DNA is CDR3 alone, 42 bases in frame from the first base. CDR1 is given as MNHEY and CDR2 as SVGAGI, both from the germline V gene.

This chain is built from TRBV6-5 and TRBJ1-2; a stretch of 11 junction bases matches TRBD1. This TCR was recovered from an adult with an advanced solid tumor such as melanoma, head and neck, liver or kidney cancer. The material was CD4+ or CD8+ T cells sorted from blood, obtained in a trial of the OX40 agonist ivuxolimab. In nucleotide form, the sequence is TGTGCCAGCAGTTGGACAGGGGGCGCGTCTGGCTACACCTTC. This sequence encodes CASSWTGGASGYTF.